This TCR beta chain derives from a study of T cell responses to AZD1222 COVID-19 vaccine. Study background: Second doses were pooled across both intervals (about 4 or about 12 weeks). Broader study findings: Mostly white British, mostly female donors; authors suggested clonal diversity may be underestimated.

This clone was seen only once. What it binds is not known. The repertoire was sequenced with immunoSEQ multiplex PCR; TCRdb's copy has only in-frame clones and lacks some. Here the sample spans about 160,000 clones, about 90% being singletons. This CDR3 is built from 15 residues. Germline CDR1 reads MDHEN; CDR2 reads SYDVKM. With 2 bases removed from V and 6 bases from J, the gap between germline ends came to 14 bases. This receptor was obtained from an adult in good health. The source was peripheral blood, collected on day 0 of AZD1222 vaccination. The chain joins TRBV28 to TRBJ2-4; tentatively, D is TRBD2 (5 bases). Here the CDR3 reads CASSLVGEKGNIQYF. CDR3 coding DNA: TGTGCCAGCAGTTTAGTGGGAGAGAAGGGAAACATTCAGTACTTC. The full variable domain, rest sourced from reference TRBV28 and TRBJ2-4, is DVKVTQSSRYLVKRTGEKVFLECVQDMDHENMFWYRQDPGLGLRLIYFSYDVKMKEKGDIPEGYSVSREKKERFSLILESASTNQTSMYLCASSLVGEKGNIQYFGAGTRLSVL.